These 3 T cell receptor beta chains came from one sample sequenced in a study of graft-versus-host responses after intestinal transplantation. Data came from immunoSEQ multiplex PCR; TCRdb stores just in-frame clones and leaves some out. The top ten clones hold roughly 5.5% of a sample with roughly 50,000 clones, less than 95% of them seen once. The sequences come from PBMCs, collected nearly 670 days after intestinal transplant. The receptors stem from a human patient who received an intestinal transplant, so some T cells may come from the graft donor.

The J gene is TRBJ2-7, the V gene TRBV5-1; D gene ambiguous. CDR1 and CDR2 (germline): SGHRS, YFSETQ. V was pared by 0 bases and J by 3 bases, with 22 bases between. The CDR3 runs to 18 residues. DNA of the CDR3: TGCGCCAGCAGCTTGGTTGGGCAGGTCCCCCCGTTCTTCTACGAGCAGTACTTC. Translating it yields CASSLVGQVPPFFYEQYF.

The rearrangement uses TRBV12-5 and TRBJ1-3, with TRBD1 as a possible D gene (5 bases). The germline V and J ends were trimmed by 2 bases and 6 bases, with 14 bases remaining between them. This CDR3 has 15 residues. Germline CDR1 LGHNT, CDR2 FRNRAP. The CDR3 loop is CASGLSVDSLNTIYF. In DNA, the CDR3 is TGTGCTAGTGGTTTGTCAGTTGACAGCCTAAACACCATATATTTT.

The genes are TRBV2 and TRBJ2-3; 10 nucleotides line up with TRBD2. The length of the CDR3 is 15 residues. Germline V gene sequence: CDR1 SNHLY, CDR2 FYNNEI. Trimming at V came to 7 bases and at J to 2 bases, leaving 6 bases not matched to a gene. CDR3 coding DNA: TGTGCCAGCATTCAGCGGGGGGGCCTCACAGATACGCAGTATTTT. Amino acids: CASIQRGGLTDTQYF.